The 15 T cell receptor beta chains given below trace back to one sample, sequenced in a study of a mutant IDH1 vaccine in newly diagnosed glioma. The time point was: baseline, week 1 (first vaccination visit). The treatment is: pre-vaccination baseline after standard-of-care therapy. This table comes from immunoSEQ multiplex PCR, and its TCRdb copy is limited to in-frame clones, with some not included. Of some 68,000 clones listed, around 79% are singletons. This specimen was PBMCs, taken from a glioma patient treated with radiotherapy, temozolomide or both. The receptors here all came from a man in his fifties with glioma.

This clone was detected once. The V gene is TRBV6-6, the J gene TRBJ2-3; 8 positions agree with TRBD1. After removal of 2 bases from V and 5 bases from J, the junction contained 9 bases not matched to a gene. Germline V lookup: CDR1 MNHNY, CDR2 SVGAGI (reference sequence). CDR3 length: 16 amino acids. The CDR3 protein is CASSYPQGAQGDTQYF. The CDR3, as DNA: TGTGCCAGCAGTTACCCCCAGGGGGCGCAGGGAGATACGCAGTATTTT.

This clone was seen a single time. V usage is TRBV2 and J usage is TRBJ1-5; the D gene is possibly TRBD1 (5 bases). Germline V CDR1 and CDR2: SNHLY, FYNNEI. The length of the CDR3 is 13 residues. V lost 7 bases and J 3 bases, leaving 10 bases between the germline ends. The CDR3 sequence is CASNGGDNQPQHF. The CDR3 DNA reads as TGTGCCAGCAATGGGGGTGACAATCAGCCCCAGCATTTT.

This clone was seen just once. This sequence joins TRBV29-1 and TRBJ2-7; perhaps TRBD1 as D (6 bases). The CDR3 has 13 amino acids. Germline-derived CDR1 and CDR2 are SQVTM and ANQGSEA. Trimming left V 3 bases short and J 2 bases short, with 11 bases between. The chain's CDR3 is CSVERTETYEQYF. The CDR3 DNA sequence: TGCAGCGTTGAGCGGACAGAGACCTACGAGCAGTACTTC.

This clone was seen just once. The chain links TRBV7-2 to TRBJ2-7; TRBD2 matches 8 bases. J lost 0 bases, V lost 4 bases, and 2 bases had no gene match. Germline CDR1 reads SGHTA; CDR2 reads FQGNSA. CDR3 length equals 14 residues. The CDR3 spells CASSSTSGSYEQYF. The CDR3, as DNA: TGTGCCAGCAGCTCTACTAGCGGCTCCTACGAGCAGTACTTC.

This chain connects TRBV6-1 to TRBJ2-7, with a tentative D call TRBD1 (6 bases). V was clipped by 0 bases and J by 2 bases, with 14 bases between them. CDR3 size: 16 residues. Germline V lookup: CDR1 MNHNS, CDR2 SASEGT. The CDR3: CASSEAATGPTYEQYF. The CDR3 coding sequence is TGTGCCAGCAGTGAAGCGGCGACAGGACCTACCTACGAGCAGTACTTC.

The gene calls are TRBV19 and TRBJ2-2; 7 bases are shared with TRBD1. After removal of 4 bases from V and 4 bases from J, the junction contained 6 bases not matched to a gene. In germline, CDR1 is LNHDA, CDR2 SQIVND (reference sequence). This CDR3 region has 15 residues. The CDR3 is CASSTRQGGTGELFF. CDR3 DNA: TGTGCCAGTAGTACCCGACAGGGCGGCACCGGGGAGCTGTTTTTT.

The rearrangement links TRBV19 to TRBJ1-3, with D unresolved. The CDR3 spans 13 residues. V shed 10 bases and J shed 0 bases, with 10 bases lying between them. Germline CDR1 reads LNHDA; CDR2 reads SQIVND (reference sequence). The CDR3 DNA follows: TGTGCCACCTGGGGAGGCTCTGGAAACACCATATATTTT. This codes for CATWGGSGNTIYF.

Here the CDR3 reads CASSLETGGSNGYTF. The CDR3 DNA reads TGCGCCAGCAGCTTGGAGACAGGCGGCAGCAATGGCTACACCTTC. The chain joins TRBV5-1 to TRBJ1-2; a weak D match, TRBD1 (6 bases). This CDR3 has 15 residues. Deletions cut 0 bases from V and 6 bases from J, with 15 bases between. The germline CDR1 and CDR2 sequences are SGHRS and YFSETQ.

The chain uses TRBV30 and TRBJ1-1, with 8 bases fitting TRBD1. CDR1 is GTSNPN, CDR2 SVGIG, per germline (reference sequence). CDR3 size: 11 residues. With 5 bases clipped from V and 11 bases from J, the junction kept 7 bases outside the gene matches. CDR3 amino acids: CAWHRGKGAFF. The CDR3 nucleotides are TGTGCCTGGCACAGGGGGAAGGGGGCTTTCTTT. Based on the CDR3 plus reference TRBV30 and TRBJ1-1, the full variable domain is SQTIHQWPATLVQPVGSPLSLECTVEGTSNPNLYWYRQAAGRGLQLLFYSVGIGQISSEVPQNLSASRPQDRQFILSSKKLLLSDSGFYLCAWHRGKGAFFGQGTRLTVV.

This rearrangement joins TRBV4-2 to TRBJ2-1; D is uncertain. This CDR3 is built from 16 residues. The V end was cut by 0 bases, the J end by 7 bases, with 16 bases between. Germline CDR1 LGHNA, CDR2 YNFKEQ. CDR3 in amino acids: CASSQDRSPPFNEQFF. Here the CDR3 DNA reads TGTGCCAGCAGCCAAGATCGCTCCCCTCCCTTTAATGAGCAGTTCTTC.

The chain carries TRBV6-5 and TRBJ1-4, with D uncertain. The CDR3 spans 14 residues. Germline lookup yields CDR1 MNHEY and CDR2 SVGAGI. Trimming left V 6 bases short and J 8 bases short, with 16 bases between. CDR3 nucleotide sequence: TGTGCCAGCAGGCCCGCTGGGTCGGGGGAAAAACTGTTTTTT. It yields the protein CASRPAGSGEKLFF.

This rearrangement joins TRBV6-5 to TRBJ1-2, with TRBD1 matching 10 bases. V was pared by 4 bases and J by 8 bases, with 7 bases of the junction left unmatched. CDR3 size: 14 residues. Germline CDR1 and CDR2: MNHEY and SVGAGI. The CDR3 DNA follows: TGTGCCAGCAGTTTTACCCGGGACAGGGGCGGCTACACCTTC. Its protein product is CASSFTRDRGGYTF.

This clone has a single count. CDR3 nucleotides: TGTGCCAGCAGTTTATCCGGATTGGGGGGGAACTATGGCTACACCTTC. Translated, it gives CASSLSGLGGNYGYTF. The chain employs TRBV27 and TRBJ1-2, with D tentatively TRBD1 (5 bases). The germline V gene encodes CDR1 MNHEY and CDR2 SMNVEV (reference sequence). Trimming left V 0 bases short and J 2 bases short, with 13 bases between. The CDR3 has 16 amino acids.

The rearrangement uses TRBV5-6 and TRBJ2-7, with a possible D match to TRBD2 (6 bases). The CDR3 spans 14 residues. Germline loops: CDR1 SGHDT, CDR2 YYEEEE. Between the trimmed V and J ends, which lost 5 bases and 7 bases, there was a span of 19 bases. CDR3 DNA: TGTGCCAGCAGTCCCGGGACTCTCTCCTGGGAGCAGTACTTC. Translated, it gives CASSPGTLSWEQYF.

The V and J genes are TRBV28 and TRBJ2-1; 8 bases line up with TRBD1. In germline, CDR1 is MDHEN, CDR2 SYDVKM. J was trimmed by 7 bases and V by 5 bases; bases with no gene match: 7. The CDR3 is 14 residues long. Here the CDR3 reads CASSPWTGRNEQFF. The CDR3 DNA is TGTGCCAGCAGTCCCTGGACAGGGCGGAATGAGCAGTTCTTC.